The sequence of this TCR beta chain was determined in a study of molecular identifiers for immune sequencing clone quantification. Judged by abundance, this clonotype is medium-sized. Its target is unknown. Germline values: CDR1 SEHNR, CDR2 FQNEAQ (reference sequence). Trimming shortened V by 5 bases and J by 1 base, and 11 bases separated the two germline ends. CDR3 length: 14 residues. Study-wide points: The study reportedly detected spiked Jurkat TCR RNA from one cell among some 1 million naive cells. The study found clones above 20 RNA copies held over 97% of effector molecules and under 1% in naive cells. Highly expanded clone sizes could be underestimated through barcode sharing by identical TCR molecules.

Every naive CD8 library was made from between about 18,000 and 1,100,000 sorted cells with 10%, 30% or 50% RNA. TCRdb processed the PCR reads anew with MiXCR; each CDR3 protein has one entry. Of roughly 6,000 distinct CDR3 sequences in the sample, 15% to 20% were seen once. Material for sequencing was naive CD8+ T cells from blood, with Jurkat cell RNA spiked in. Subset of the sample: FACS-sorted CD8+CD4-CCR7+CD45RA+ naive T cells. The rearrangement uses TRBV7-9 and TRBJ1-1; D is perhaps TRBD1 (5 bases). This sequence was found in a human donor in good health. Some libraries in this study had Jurkat cell RNA spiked in. This chain's CDR3 is CASSPTTANTEAFF. CDR3 sequence (DNA): TGTGCCAGCAGCCCGACGACAGCGAACACTGAAGCTTTCTTT.